What follows describes a single TCR beta chain. What this receptor recognizes is not known. Base qualities are missing; no much larger clone stands one base away. Sequenced on an Illumina NovaSeq 6000. TCRalpha and TCRbeta cDNA libraries were built by 5'RACE with constant-segment primers, adding sample barcodes and unique molecular identifiers. Trizol reagent was used to extract RNA from every sample. Amplification of the libraries took two PCR steps, and the second step added a second sample barcode plus Illumina TruSeq adapters. Sequencing of libraries was performed on an Illumina NovaSeq with 2 x 150 bp paired-end reads. The study's processing was this. Demultiplexing of reads and collapsing into UMI-guided consensus sequences were performed with migec v1.2.7. Using mixcr v2.1.11, UMI consensuses were aligned to TRA and TRB V and J templates and then assembled into clonotypes. Expanded or contracted clonotypes were those called significant by both edgeR and NoisET, with noise models trained on biological replicates. For edgeR calls, a false discovery rate-adjusted p below 0.01 and a log2 fold-change threshold of 1 were applied. As an exploratory analysis of dynamics, PCA with hierarchical clustering was applied to max-normalized trajectories of the 1000 most abundant clonotypes. Separately sequenced CD4+ and CD8+ repertoires were used to assign the CD4 or CD8 phenotype of responding clones. TCRdb took the public reads, trimmed them with fastp at Q25, ran MiXCR for clone calling and kept in-frame beta chains. Merged by CDR3 protein, the rows form single entries marked with the most common genes and DNA. TCRdb's processing, not the authors', yielded these V and J calls. The sample yields roughly 200,000 distinct CDR3 sequences; under 20% were counted once. The top ten clonotypes cover more than 2% of the sample.

Ficoll-Paque density gradient centrifugation was used to isolate PBMCs. This sample is drawn from a study of T-cell memory formation after mild COVID-19 (dated by TCRdb to the early 2020s). In the study overall: TCR sequence clusters from the two donors were found to be largely donor specific. Two young, previously healthy adult volunteers made up the cohort, one male and one female. T-cell clones expanding and contracting after mild COVID-19 in two donors were tracked by longitudinal TCRalpha and TCRbeta repertoire sequencing.

The germline V gene (reference sequence) provides CDR1 DFQATT and CDR2 SNEGSKA. V is pared back by 3 bases and J by 4 bases, with 14 bases lying between the germline termini. The CDR3 sequence holds 14 residues, the cysteine and phenylalanine included. Only the CDR3 DNA stays, 42 bases, in frame from base 1. What the authors observed across the whole study: SARS-CoV-2 specificity of the second-wave clones peaking on day 37 was not confirmed. Only two mild cases were covered in the study, and larger cohorts including severe cases with pre-infection samples were considered necessary. Contracting CD4+ clones were found mainly in CM and EM memory subsets, while CD8+ clones were enriched in EMRA. The detection of some responding clones in pre-infection memory suggests that pre-existing cross-reactive memory T cells joined the SARS-CoV-2 response. Balanced CD4/CD8 phenotypes were observed for clones contracting from day 15 to 85, whereas a bias towards CD4+ was observed for a second wave of clones expanding from day 15 to 37.

The sequence is built from TRBV20-1 and TRBJ2-3; the D gene is possibly TRBD2, with 6 bases matching. The source material was PBMCs or a T cell subset sorted from them (not recorded which). This sequence was found in an adult woman who had mild COVID-19 (a few samples of this study predate the infection). The sample titles of this study are shuffled in the database, so cell type and time point are left out; the donor was told from shared clones. The CDR3 region: CSARGGNRADTQYF. Here is the DNA: TGCAGTGCTAGGGGCGGGAATCGGGCAGATACGCAGTATTTT.